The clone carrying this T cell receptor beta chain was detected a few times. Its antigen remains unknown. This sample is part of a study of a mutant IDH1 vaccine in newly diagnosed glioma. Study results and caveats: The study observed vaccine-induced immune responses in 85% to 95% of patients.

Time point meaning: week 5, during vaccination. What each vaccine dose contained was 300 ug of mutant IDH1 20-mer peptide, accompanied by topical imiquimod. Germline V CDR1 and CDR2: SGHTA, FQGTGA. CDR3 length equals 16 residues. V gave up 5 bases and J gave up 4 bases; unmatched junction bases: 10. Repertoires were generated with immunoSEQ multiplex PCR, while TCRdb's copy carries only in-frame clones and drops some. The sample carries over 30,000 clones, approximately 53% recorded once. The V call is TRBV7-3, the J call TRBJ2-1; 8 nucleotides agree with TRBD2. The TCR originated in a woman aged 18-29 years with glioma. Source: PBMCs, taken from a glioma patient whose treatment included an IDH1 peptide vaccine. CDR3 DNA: TGTGCCAGCAGCCCAAGGACTAGCAACGGGTACAATGAGCAGTTCTTC. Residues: CASSPRTSNGYNEQFF.